This T cell receptor (beta chain) was documented in a study of T-cell memory formation after mild COVID-19. Study summary: Largely donor-specific TCR clusters were found. General study findings and limits: Cross-reactive memory seemingly joined, as some responding clones were found in pre-infection memory. CD4+ contracting clones were found mainly in CM and EM, and CD8+ ones in EMRA.

The germline CDR1 and CDR2 sequences are SGHRS and YFSETQ. Trimming took off 0 bases at V and 6 bases at J, with 13 bases between the two ends. This CDR3 comprises 16 residues. Points on this clonotype: What it recognizes is unknown.

Sample barcodes and UMIs were carried by the TCR alpha and TCR beta cDNA libraries that 5'RACE generated with constant-segment primers. TCRdb reanalysed the 5' RACE reads using MiXCR and keeps one entry per CDR3 protein. The sample lists over 150,000 distinct CDR3 sequences, about a fifth occurring once. J is TRBJ2-6 and V is TRBV5-1; tentatively, D is TRBD2 (6 bases). This receptor was taken from an adult woman who had mild COVID-19 (a few samples of this study predate the infection). Cell type and time point are not known. The sequencing sample was made of PBMCs or a T cell subset sorted from them (not recorded which). The CDR3: CASSLDAGKPANVLTF. Here the CDR3 DNA reads TGCGCCAGCAGCTTGGATGCGGGAAAACCGGCCAACGTCCTGACTTTC. Filled out from reference TRBV5-1 and TRBJ2-6, the complete variable domain reads KAGVTQTPRYLIKTRGQQVTLSCSPISGHRSVSWYQQTPGQGLQFLFEYFSETQRNKGNFPGRFSGRQFSNSRSEMNVSTLELGDSALYLCASSLDAGKPANVLTFGAGSRLTVL.